Detailed here is one T cell receptor (beta chain). The data were taken from a study of spatial heterogeneity in lung cancer. Looking at the study overall: Across the raw uncorrected reads, a unique TCR and UMI combination was observed, on average, more than ten times.

Indicated time point: blood at routine non-recurrence follow-up after resection. Germline lookup yields CDR1 SGHVS and CDR2 FNYEAQ. The CDR3 totals 16 residues. J lost 5 bases, V lost 5 bases, and 10 bases had no gene match. MiXCR, run by TCRdb on the 5' RACE reads, gives a single entry per CDR3 protein. The data hold approximately 100,000 distinct CDR3 sequences, with roughly 19% observed a single time. Sequenced here: PBMCs, sampled at follow-up. The chain carries TRBV7-6 and TRBJ2-5; 11 bases align to TRBD1. The clonotype comes from a male donor with early-stage non-small cell lung cancer. The DNA for the CDR3 is TGTGCCAGCAGCCCCCTCAGGACAGGGGGCCTGGAGACCCAGTACTTC. Amino acid sequence: CASSPLRTGGLETQYF.